This T cell receptor (beta chain) was captured by sequencing in a study of low-dose radiotherapy and immunotherapy resistance in tumors. Study-wide context: With fractions of 0.5 Gy given every 2 weeks, Cohort 1 accumulated a total of 6.5 Gy. Patients took oral aspirin 300 mg daily for four cycles from cycle 1 day 1.

Both TCRalpha and TCRbeta chains were reverse transcribed with V-gene-specific primers. TCR amplification involved roughly 21 PCR cycles with a constant-region primer and V-primer adapter. In vitro transcription amplified isolated mRNA. TCRdb itself ran the reads through MiXCR, one entry per CDR3 protein. The sample contains around 80,000 distinct CDR3 sequences, about 20% of which appear only once. Trimming removed 3 bases at V and 3 bases at J, with 9 bases between. CDR1 and CDR2 (germline): LGHDT, YNNKEL (reference sequence). The CDR3 has 14 residues. This clonotype was counted at least ten times. Time point indicated: before trial treatment. In the RACIN dose-escalation trial, donors got nivolumab plus ipilimumab with aspirin, cyclophosphamide and radiotherapy.

The material sequenced was PBMCs, taken before treatment. This clonotype originated in a male donor with prostate cancer. The chain recombines TRBV3-1 with TRBJ1-5; no firm D call. The CDR3 is CASSQGNINQPQHF. CDR3 coding DNA: TGTGCCAGCAGCCAGGGAAACATCAATCAGCCCCAGCATTTT.